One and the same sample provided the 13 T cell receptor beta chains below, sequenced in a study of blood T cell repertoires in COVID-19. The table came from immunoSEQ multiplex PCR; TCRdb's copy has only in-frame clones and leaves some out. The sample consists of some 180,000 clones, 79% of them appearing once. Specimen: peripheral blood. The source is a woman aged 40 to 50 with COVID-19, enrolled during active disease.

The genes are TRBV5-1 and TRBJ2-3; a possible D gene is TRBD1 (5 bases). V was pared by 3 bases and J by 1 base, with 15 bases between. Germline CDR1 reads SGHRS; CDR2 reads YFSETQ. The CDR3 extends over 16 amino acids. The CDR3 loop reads CASSSPGALRTDTQYF. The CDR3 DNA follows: TGCGCCAGCAGCTCGCCTGGGGCCCTCCGCACAGATACGCAGTATTTT.

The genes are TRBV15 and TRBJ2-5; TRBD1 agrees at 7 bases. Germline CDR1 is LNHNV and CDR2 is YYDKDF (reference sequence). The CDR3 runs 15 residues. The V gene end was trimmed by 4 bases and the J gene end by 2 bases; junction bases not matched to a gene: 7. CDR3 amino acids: CATSTGGNQQETQYF. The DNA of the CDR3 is TGTGCCACCAGCACAGGGGGAAACCAACAAGAGACCCAGTACTTC.

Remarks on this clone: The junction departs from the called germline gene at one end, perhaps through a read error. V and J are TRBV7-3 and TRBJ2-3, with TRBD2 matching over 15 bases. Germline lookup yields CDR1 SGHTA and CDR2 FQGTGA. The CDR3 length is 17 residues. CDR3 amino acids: CASSLRGLAGGTDTQYF. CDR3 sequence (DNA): TGTGCCAGCAGCTTAAGGGGACTAGCGGGGGGCACGGATACGCAGTATTTT.

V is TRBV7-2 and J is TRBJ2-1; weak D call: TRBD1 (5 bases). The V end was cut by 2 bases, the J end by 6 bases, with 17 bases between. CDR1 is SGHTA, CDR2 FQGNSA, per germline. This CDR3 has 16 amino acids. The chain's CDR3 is CASSLTARATSNEQFF. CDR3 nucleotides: TGTGCCAGCAGCTTAACGGCCAGGGCTACTTCCAATGAGCAGTTCTTC.

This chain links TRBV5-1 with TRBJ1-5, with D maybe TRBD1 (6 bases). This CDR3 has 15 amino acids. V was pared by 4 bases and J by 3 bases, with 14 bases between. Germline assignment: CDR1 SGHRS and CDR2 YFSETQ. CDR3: CASSETGTPNQPQHF. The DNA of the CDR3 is TGCGCCAGCAGCGAGACCGGGACACCCAATCAGCCCCAGCATTTT.

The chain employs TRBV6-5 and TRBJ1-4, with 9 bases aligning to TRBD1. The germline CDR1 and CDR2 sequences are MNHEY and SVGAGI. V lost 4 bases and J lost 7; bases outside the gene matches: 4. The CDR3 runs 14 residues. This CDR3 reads CASSSGQGREKLFF. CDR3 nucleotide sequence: TGTGCCAGCAGTTCAGGACAGGGGCGTGAAAAACTGTTTTTT.

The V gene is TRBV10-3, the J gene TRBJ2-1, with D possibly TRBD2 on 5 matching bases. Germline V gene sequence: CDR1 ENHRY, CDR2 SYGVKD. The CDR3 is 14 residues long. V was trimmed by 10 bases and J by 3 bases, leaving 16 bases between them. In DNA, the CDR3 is TGTGCCACCGTGAGTACGGGATTCTACAATGAGCAGTTCTTC. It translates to CATVSTGFYNEQFF.

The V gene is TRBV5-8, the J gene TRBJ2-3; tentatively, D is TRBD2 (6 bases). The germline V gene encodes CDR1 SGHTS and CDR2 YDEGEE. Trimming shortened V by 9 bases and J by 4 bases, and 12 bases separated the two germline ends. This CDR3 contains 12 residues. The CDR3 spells CANKTSSDTQYF. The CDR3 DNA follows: TGTGCCAACAAGACTAGTTCAGATACGCAGTATTTT.

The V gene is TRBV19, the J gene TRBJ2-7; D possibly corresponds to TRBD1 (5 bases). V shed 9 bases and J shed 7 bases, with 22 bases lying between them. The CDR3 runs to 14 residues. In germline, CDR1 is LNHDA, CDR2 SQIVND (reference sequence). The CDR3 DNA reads TGTGCCAGCCGAAGGGGATGGGGCGCGTCTGAGCAGTACTTC. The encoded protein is CASRRGWGASEQYF.

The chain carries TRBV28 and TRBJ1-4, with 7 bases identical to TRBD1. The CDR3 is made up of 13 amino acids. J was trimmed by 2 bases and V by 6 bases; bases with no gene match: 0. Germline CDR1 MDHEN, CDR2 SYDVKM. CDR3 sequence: CASRTGTNEKLFF. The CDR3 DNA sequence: TGTGCCAGCAGGACAGGGACTAATGAAAAACTGTTTTTT.

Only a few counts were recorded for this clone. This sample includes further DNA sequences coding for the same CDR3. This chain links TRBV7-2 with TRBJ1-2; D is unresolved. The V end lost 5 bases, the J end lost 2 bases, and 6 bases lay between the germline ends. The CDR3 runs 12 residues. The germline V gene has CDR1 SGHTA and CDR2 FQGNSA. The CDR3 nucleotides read TGTGCCAGCAGCCCGGGGAACTATGGCTACACCTTC. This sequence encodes CASSPGNYGYTF.

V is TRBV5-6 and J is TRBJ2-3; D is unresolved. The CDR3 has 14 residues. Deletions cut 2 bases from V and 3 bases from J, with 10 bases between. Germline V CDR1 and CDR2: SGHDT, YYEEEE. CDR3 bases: TGTGCCAGCAGCTTATCCAGTTGGACAGATACGCAGTATTTT. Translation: CASSLSSWTDTQYF.

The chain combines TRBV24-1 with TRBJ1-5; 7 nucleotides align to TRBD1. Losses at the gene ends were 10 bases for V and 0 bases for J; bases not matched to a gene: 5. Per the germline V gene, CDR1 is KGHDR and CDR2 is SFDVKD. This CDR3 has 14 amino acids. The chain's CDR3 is CATSGGYSNQPQHF. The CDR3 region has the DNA TGTGCCACGTCAGGGGGGTATAGCAATCAGCCCCAGCATTTT.